The following is a TCR beta chain sequence with its context. In germline, CDR1 is MGHRA, CDR2 YSYEKL. Trimming stripped 4 bases from V and 4 bases from J, with 16 bases between. This CDR3 contains 15 residues. These data come from a study of blood T cell repertoires in COVID-19. TCRdb keeps only in-frame clones here, not all; method: immunoSEQ multiplex PCR. The sample yields around 330,000 clones, approximately 89% seen once. The chain employs TRBV4-1 and TRBJ1-1; possible D gene TRBD1, 6 bases. Sequencing used PBMCs or T cells enriched from blood (not recorded which). This TCR was recovered from a woman between 40 and 55 years old who had recovered from COVID-19. Written as DNA, the CDR3 is TGCGCCAGCAGCCCACCAAGTCAGGGGTTCACTGAAGCTTTCTTT. Translating gives CASSPPSQGFTEAFF.